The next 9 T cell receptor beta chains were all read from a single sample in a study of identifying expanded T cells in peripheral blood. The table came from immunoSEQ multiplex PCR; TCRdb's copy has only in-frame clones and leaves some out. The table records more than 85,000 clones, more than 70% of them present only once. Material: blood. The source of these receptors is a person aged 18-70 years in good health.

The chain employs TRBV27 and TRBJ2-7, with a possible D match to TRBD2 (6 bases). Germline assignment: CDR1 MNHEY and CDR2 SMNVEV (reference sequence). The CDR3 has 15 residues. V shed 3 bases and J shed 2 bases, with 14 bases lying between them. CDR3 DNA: TGTGCCAGCAGTTTTAGGGGACTTTCGACCTACGAGCAGTACTTC. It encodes CASSFRGLSTYEQYF.

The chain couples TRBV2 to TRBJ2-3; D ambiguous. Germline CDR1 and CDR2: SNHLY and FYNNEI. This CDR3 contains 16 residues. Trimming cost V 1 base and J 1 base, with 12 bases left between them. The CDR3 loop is CASSEEPGAGTDTQYF. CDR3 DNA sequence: TGTGCCAGCAGTGAAGAGCCAGGTGCCGGCACAGATACGCAGTATTTT. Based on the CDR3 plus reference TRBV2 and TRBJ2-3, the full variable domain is EPEVTQTPSHQVTQMGQEVILRCVPISNHLYFYWYRQILGQKVEFLVSFYNNEISEKSEIFDDQFSVERPDGSNFTLKIRSTKLEDSAMYFCASSEEPGAGTDTQYFGPGTRLTVL.

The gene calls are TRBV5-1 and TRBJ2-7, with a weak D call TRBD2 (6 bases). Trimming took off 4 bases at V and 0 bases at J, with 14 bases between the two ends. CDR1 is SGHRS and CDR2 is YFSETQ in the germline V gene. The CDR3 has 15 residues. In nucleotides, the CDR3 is TGCGCCAGCAGCCTCCGGGACTCGAGCTCCTACGAGCAGTACTTC. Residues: CASSLRDSSSYEQYF.

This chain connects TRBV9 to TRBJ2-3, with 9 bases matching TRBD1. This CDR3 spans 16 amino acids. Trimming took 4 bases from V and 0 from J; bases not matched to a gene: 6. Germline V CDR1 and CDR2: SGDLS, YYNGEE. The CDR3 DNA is TGTGCCAGCAGCATTGGACAGGGGAGGAGCACAGATACGCAGTATTTT. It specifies CASSIGQGRSTDTQYF.

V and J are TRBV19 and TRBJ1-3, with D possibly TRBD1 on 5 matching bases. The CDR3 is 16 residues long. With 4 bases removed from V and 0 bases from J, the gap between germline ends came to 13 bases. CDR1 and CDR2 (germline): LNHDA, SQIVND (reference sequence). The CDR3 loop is CASSTPGRDSGNTIYF. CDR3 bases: TGTGCCAGTAGTACTCCGGGACGGGACTCTGGAAACACCATATATTTT.

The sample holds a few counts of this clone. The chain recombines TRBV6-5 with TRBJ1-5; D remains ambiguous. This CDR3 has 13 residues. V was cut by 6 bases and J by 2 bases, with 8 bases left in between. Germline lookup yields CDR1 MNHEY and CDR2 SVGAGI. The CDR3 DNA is TGTGCCAGCAGCCTTAGTCGCAATCAGCCCCAGCATTTT. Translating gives CASSLSRNQPQHF.

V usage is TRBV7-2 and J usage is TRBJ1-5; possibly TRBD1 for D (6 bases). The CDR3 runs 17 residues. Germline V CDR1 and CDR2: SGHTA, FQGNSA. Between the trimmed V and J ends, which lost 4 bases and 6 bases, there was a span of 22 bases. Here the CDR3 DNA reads TGTGCCAGCAGCTCCACCCCCCCCAGGGGCGGATTTCAGCCCCAGCATTTT. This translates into CASSSTPPRGGFQPQHF.

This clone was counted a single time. In DNA form, the CDR3 reads TGTGCCAGCAGCTTACAGGGCCTTCATGACAATGAGCAGTTCTTC. Amino acid sequence: CASSLQGLHDNEQFF. The J gene is TRBJ2-1, the V gene TRBV11-2; possibly TRBD1 for D (5 bases). CDR1 is SGHAT, CDR2 FQNNGV, per germline. The CDR3 runs 15 residues. V gave up 2 bases and J gave up 5 bases, with 13 bases separating them. The full variable domain, its missing parts supplied by reference TRBV11-2 and TRBJ2-1, is EAGVAQSPRYKIIEKRQSVAFWCNPISGHATLYWYQQILGQGPKLLIQFQNNGVVDDSQLPKDRFSAERLKGVDSTLKIQPAKLEDSAVYLCASSLQGLHDNEQFFGPGTRLTVL.

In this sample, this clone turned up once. This chain's CDR3 is CASSGTGNNEKLFF. CDR3 sequence (DNA): TGTGCCAGCAGCGGGACAGGGAATAATGAAAAACTGTTTTTT. The V gene is TRBV27, the J gene TRBJ1-4; TRBD1 matches 9 bases. The J segment lost 4 bases and the V segment lost 6 bases, leaving 3 bases of the junction unmatched. Germline V lookup: CDR1 MNHEY, CDR2 SMNVEV (reference sequence). There are 14 residues in the CDR3.